The 5 T cell receptor beta chains below were found in one sample sequenced in a study of shared clonotypes between healthy human individuals. The data were produced by immunoSEQ multiplex PCR, yet TCRdb's version contains in-frame clones alone and is incomplete. The sample gives over a million clones, 98% of which show up once; around 0.38% is in the top ten. The specimen sequenced was naive CD4+ T cells sorted from blood. Specified subset: CD45RA+ positively selected. These receptors were taken from a man aged 30 to 45 in good health.

The J gene is TRBJ2-5, the V gene TRBV5-1; 9 bases match TRBD2. The length of the CDR3 is 15 residues. The germline CDR1 and CDR2 sequences are SGHRS and YFSETQ. V shed 0 bases and J 9 bases; nucleotides not matched to a gene: 9. CDR3 sequence reads: CASSLGLAGMAAQYF. In DNA, the CDR3 is TGCGCCAGCAGCTTGGGCCTAGCGGGAATGGCGGCCCAGTACTTC.

This clone appeared once. The identical CDR3 is also encoded by other nucleotide sequences in the sample. The chain uses TRBV28 and TRBJ2-7, with 11 nucleotides matching TRBD2. The CDR3 has 15 residues. Germline V gene lookup returns CDR1 MDHEN and CDR2 SYDVKM. Trimming at V came to 4 bases and at J to 3 bases, leaving 5 bases not matched to a gene. The CDR3 reads CASSSPGLADYEQYF. For the CDR3, the DNA is TGTGCCAGCAGTTCGCCGGGACTAGCGGACTACGAGCAGTACTTC.

This sequence joins TRBV27 and TRBJ2-1; D possibly corresponds to TRBD1 (7 bases). CDR1 is MNHEY, CDR2 SMNVEV, per germline (reference sequence). V was shortened by 3 bases and J by 8 bases, with 20 bases between the two germline ends. The CDR3 is made up of 16 amino acids. DNA of the CDR3: TGTGCCAGCAGTTTCCACGGCAGGGGGGAAAGGGATGAGCAGTTCTTC. Its protein is CASSFHGRGERDEQFF.

CDR3 coding DNA: TGTGCCACCAGCAGAGAGGGAATCACAGATACGCAGTATTTT. It specifies CATSREGITDTQYF. The chain links TRBV15 to TRBJ2-3, with D hard to call. V dropped 0 bases and J dropped 2 bases, with 6 bases sitting between them. Germline V gene data show CDR1 as LNHNV and CDR2 as YYDKDF (reference sequence). This CDR3 is 14 amino acids long.

Concerning this clone: Other DNA sequences in this sample translate to the same CDR3. The chain employs TRBV5-1 and TRBJ1-2, with TRBD1 matching 12 bases. The CDR3 totals 14 residues. Germline CDR1 SGHRS, CDR2 YFSETQ. Trimming cost V 4 bases and J 6 bases; bases outside gene matches: 4. The CDR3 here is CASSRDRGPDGYTF. In DNA, the CDR3 is TGCGCCAGCAGCCGGGACAGGGGGCCCGATGGCTACACCTTC.